Each of the 8 T cell receptor beta chains below was sequenced from the same sample in a study of OX40 agonist ivuxolimab in advanced cancers. Assay used: immunoSEQ multiplex PCR; TCRdb lists only in-frame clones, some missing. The sample comprises approximately 60,000 clones, around 84% of which are singletons, and roughly 2.3% rests with the top ten. Sequences were derived from CD4+ or CD8+ T cells sorted from blood, sampled in a trial of the OX40 agonist ivuxolimab. The receptors were gathered from an adult with an advanced solid tumor such as melanoma, head and neck, liver or kidney cancer.

The V and J genes are TRBV7-2 and TRBJ2-5; 11 bases fit TRBD2. The CDR3 is made up of 17 amino acids. Trimming at V came to 1 base and at J to 5 bases, leaving 9 bases not matched to a gene. Germline V gene sequence: CDR1 SGHTA, CDR2 FQGNSA. In DNA, the CDR3 is TGTGCCAGCAGCTTAGGAGATAGCGGGGGGGCCCGGGAGACCCAGTACTTC. Amino acids: CASSLGDSGGARETQYF.

The genes are TRBV2 and TRBJ1-5, with TRBD1 as a possible D gene (5 bases). The V and J ends lost 3 bases and 0 bases respectively, with 15 bases between them. Germline V gives CDR1 SNHLY, CDR2 FYNNEI. This CDR3 is 17 amino acids long. The CDR3 DNA sequence: TGTGCCAGCAGTGAGCTTAGGGGAGGACTTAGCAATCAGCCCCAGCATTTT. This encodes CASSELRGGLSNQPQHF.

The chain has TRBV5-6 and TRBJ2-3, with D tentatively TRBD2 (5 bases). Per germline, CDR1 SGHDT and CDR2 YYEEEE. The CDR3 length is 15 residues. Deletions cut 4 bases from V and 2 bases from J, with 14 bases between. Here the CDR3 DNA reads TGTGCCAGCAGCCTTCCAGGAGGCTCCACAGATACGCAGTATTTT. This codes for CASSLPGGSTDTQYF.

The V and J genes are TRBV7-9 and TRBJ2-2, with TRBD2 matching 10 bases. Germline V gene data show CDR1 as SEHNR and CDR2 as FQNEAQ (reference sequence). The CDR3 length is 17 residues. V was pared by 5 bases and J by 7 bases, with 13 bases of the junction left unmatched. CDR3 coding DNA: TGTGCCAGCAGCCCAAGGGTCGGTAGCGGGAGGCTCGGGGAGCTGTTTTTT. Protein: CASSPRVGSGRLGELFF.

This chain connects TRBV15 to TRBJ1-6, with 7 bases fitting TRBD1. This CDR3 spans 13 amino acids. J lost 10 bases, V lost 3 bases, and 3 bases had no gene match. CDR1 and CDR2 (germline): LNHNV, YYDKDF (reference sequence). The CDR3 DNA is TGTGCCACCAGCAGGGACAGGCAGTCACCCCTCCACTTT. This gives the protein CATSRDRQSPLHF.

The rearrangement links TRBV7-9 to TRBJ2-3; D remains unclear. CDR1 is SEHNR and CDR2 is FQNEAQ in the germline V gene (reference sequence). The CDR3 runs to 12 residues. V dropped 6 bases and J dropped 7 bases, with 11 bases sitting between them. CDR3 amino acids: CASRLSSNTQYF. The CDR3 bases are TGTGCCAGCAGACTTAGTTCGAATACGCAGTATTTT. The variable domain in full, with the rest retrieved from reference TRBV7-9 and TRBJ2-3, is DTGVSQNPRHKITKRGQNVTFRCDPISEHNRLYWYRQTLGQGPEFLTYFQNEAQLEKSRLLSDRFSAERPKGSFSTLEIQRTEQGDSAMYLCASRLSSNTQYFGPGTRLTVL.

The chain is built from TRBV7-2 and TRBJ2-7, with 8 bases that match TRBD2. Germline-derived CDR1 and CDR2 are SGHTA and FQGNSA. V lost 5 bases and J lost 0; bases outside the gene matches: 6. The CDR3 spans 15 residues. CDR3 protein: CASSIIAGTSYEQYF. The CDR3 DNA is TGTGCCAGCAGCATCATAGCGGGGACCTCCTACGAGCAGTACTTC.

The rearrangement joins TRBV11-3 to TRBJ2-7, with D uncertain. With 2 bases removed from V and 3 bases from J, the gap between germline ends came to 11 bases. CDR3 length: 14 residues. From germline, CDR1 is SGHNT and CDR2 YENEEA. The CDR3 region has the DNA TGTGCCAGCAGCTTAAGGGTCGCCAGCTACGAGCAGTACTTC. Its protein product is CASSLRVASYEQYF.